This T cell receptor beta chain was recorded in a study of regulatory T cells in long-lasting Graves disease. Notes on the study in general: The TCR repertoire of persistent Graves' patients was less diverse than that of newly diagnosed ones. A greater number of public clonotypes (approximately 2,700) was shared by persistent patients than by new patients (roughly 880).

This sample's time point: newly diagnosed GD, antithyroid drugs for less than 3 months. PBMC RNA was the source of the TCR library. Germline V gene data show CDR1 as DFQATT and CDR2 as SNEGSKA (reference sequence). This CDR3 has 17 amino acids. Trimming cost V 3 bases and J 7 bases; bases outside gene matches: 16. Arm-PCR of CDR3 regions and iRepertoire HTBI primers were used to build TCR beta libraries. TCRdb called the multiplex PCR reads again in MiXCR, with one record for every CDR3 protein. The sample lists about 350,000 distinct CDR3 sequences, approximately 15% seen once, with just under 30% in the top ten. As for this clonotype: Its target is unknown. This likely reflects a read error, since a far larger clone is one base away.

The data were also submitted as part of a second study, on T cells in Graves' hyperthyroidism and ophthalmopathy. From that paper: Uncontrolled infection, other autoimmune disease, pregnancy and lactation each barred patients from inclusion. HTBI primers were employed in a first-round RT-PCR of the TCR CDR3.

The TCR comes from a man in his forties with Graves disease. This specimen was peripheral blood mononuclear cells (PBMCs), taken at new diagnosis, from a patient treated with antithyroid drugs. The rearrangement links TRBV20-1 to TRBJ2-7; the match to TRBD2 covers 12 bases. CDR3 sequence: CSASPLLAGGPYNEQYF. The CDR3, as DNA: TGCAGTGCTAGCCCCTTACTAGCGGGGGGCCCCTACAATGAGCAGTACTTC.